This T cell receptor (beta chain) was found in a study of blood T cell repertoires in COVID-19. Under the authors' procedure: Reference gene primer amplification gave estimated nucleated cell counts. The repertoire was sequenced with immunoSEQ multiplex PCR; TCRdb's copy has only in-frame clones and lacks some. V, J and clone size reflect that table, while D and trimming were determined from the DNA. The data hold under 450,000 clones, with 70% to 90% observed a single time. This TCR was recovered from a woman in her thirties or forties with COVID-19, enrolled during active disease. The sequencing input was peripheral blood.

The CDR3 region has the DNA TGCAGTGCTAGAGTCGGAGAGACCCAGTACTTC. Translation gives CSARVGETQYF. This chain connects TRBV20-1 to TRBJ2-5; no reliable D call. This CDR3 region has 11 residues. Germline V CDR1 and CDR2: DFQATT, SNEGSKA (reference sequence). V gave up 1 base and J gave up 4 bases, with 4 bases separating them.